These 8 T cell receptor beta chains were all obtained from the same sample, sequenced in a study of blood T cell repertoires in COVID-19. The protocol was immunoSEQ multiplex PCR, while the TCRdb copy is restricted to in-frame clones and leaves out a portion. Found here are 330,000 or so clones, approximately 89% of them singletons; the top ten hold about 3.9%. Sample: peripheral blood. The source is a woman aged 60-75 years with COVID-19, enrolled during active disease.

The chain combines TRBV9 with TRBJ2-1, with 10 bases lining up with TRBD2. J was trimmed by 10 bases and V by 3 bases; bases with no gene match: 10. This CDR3 contains 15 residues. The germline V gene has CDR1 SGDLS and CDR2 YYNGEE. The CDR3 nucleotides read TGTGCCAGCAGCGAGAGCGGGGGGGCCTGGGTGGAGCAGTTCTTC. This codes for CASSESGGAWVEQFF.

The gene calls are TRBV15 and TRBJ1-1, with 9 positions matching TRBD1. V trimming: 2 bases; J trimming: 0 bases; junction bases outside the gene matches: 1. The length of the CDR3 is 15 residues. Germline lookup yields CDR1 LNHNV and CDR2 YYDKDF (reference sequence). The CDR3 protein is CATSRWTGVNTEAFF. The DNA for the CDR3 is TGTGCCACCAGCAGATGGACAGGGGTGAACACTGAAGCTTTCTTT.

The chain is built from TRBV6-5 and TRBJ1-2; 8 bases fit TRBD1. CDR3 length equals 14 residues. Unmatched junction bases numbered 9, after V lost 5 bases and J lost 7 bases. Germline V gene lookup returns CDR1 MNHEY and CDR2 SVGAGI. The CDR3 sequence is CASSPYGQGGGYTF. As DNA, the CDR3 is TGTGCCAGCAGTCCCTACGGACAGGGTGGTGGCTACACCTTC.

The V and J genes are TRBV11-1 and TRBJ2-5, with 8 bases fitting TRBD1. V gave up 0 bases and J gave up 1 base; unmatched junction bases: 1. Germline CDR1 is SGHAT and CDR2 is FQDESV (reference sequence). CDR3 size: 15 residues. CDR3 coding DNA: TGTGCCAGCAGCTTAGCGGGGACAGGCCAAGAGACCCAGTACTTC. Its translation: CASSLAGTGQETQYF.

The rearrangement uses TRBV11-2 and TRBJ1-2; D is unclear. This CDR3 is 12 amino acids long. Germline CDR1 is SGHAT and CDR2 is FQNNGV. Trimming pared 5 bases from V and 2 bases from J, leaving 6 bases between. The CDR3 sequence is CASSPVNYGYTF. The CDR3 DNA reads as TGTGCCAGCAGCCCTGTGAACTATGGCTACACCTTC.

The chain recombines TRBV5-6 with TRBJ2-5; possible D gene TRBD2, 6 bases. Trimming removed 0 bases at V and 1 base at J, with 13 bases between. The CDR3 covers 16 residues. From germline, CDR1 is SGHDT and CDR2 YYEEEE. The CDR3 here is CASSLGRGTIQETQYF. In nucleotides, the CDR3 is TGTGCCAGCAGCTTGGGACGGGGGACGATCCAAGAGACCCAGTACTTC.

V gene TRBV18 combines with J gene TRBJ1-2, with 7 bases matching TRBD1. The CDR3 consists of 14 residues. Trimming cost V 1 base and J 4 bases; bases outside gene matches: 3. Germline assignment: CDR1 KGHSH and CDR2 LQKENI. The CDR3 here is CASSPLDRSYGYTF. The DNA for the CDR3 is TGTGCCAGCTCACCACTGGACAGGAGCTATGGCTACACCTTC.

This chain connects TRBV11-3 to TRBJ2-1; perhaps TRBD1 as D (5 bases). The germline CDR1 and CDR2 sequences are SGHNT and YENEEA. This CDR3 contains 14 residues. V was clipped by 1 base and J by 5 bases, with 9 bases between them. The DNA of the CDR3 is TGTGCCAGCAGCTTAGGCAGGGATCACAATGAGCAGTTCTTC. It yields the protein CASSLGRDHNEQFF.